Shown below are 3 T cell receptor beta chains from a single sample sequenced in a study of blood T cell repertoires in COVID-19. Only in-frame clones appear in the TCRdb table, and some are missing; sequencing was by immunoSEQ multiplex PCR. The sample contains under 250,000 clones, more than 75% of which appear only once. Sequencing was done on a sample of PBMCs or T cells enriched from blood (not recorded which). These receptors were taken from a man aged 30 to 39 with acute COVID-19.

The V call is TRBV5-1, the J call TRBJ2-3, with D perhaps matching TRBD1 (7 bases). CDR3 length equals 14 residues. V was trimmed by 7 bases and J by 5 bases, leaving 17 bases between them. The germline gives CDR1 SGHRS, CDR2 YFSETQ. DNA of the CDR3: TGCGCCAGCCGCGAGCAGGGGGGCGGAGATACGCAGTATTTT. Its translation is CASREQGGGDTQYF.

This chain uses TRBV6-5 with TRBJ2-3; TRBD1 aligns across 9 bases. CDR1 is MNHEY and CDR2 is SVGAGI in the germline V gene. The CDR3 runs to 14 residues. The J segment lost 1 base and the V segment lost 7 bases, leaving 3 bases of the junction unmatched. In DNA form, the CDR3 reads TGTGCCAGCAAATGGGACAGGGGCACAGATACGCAGTATTTT. This codes for CASKWDRGTDTQYF.

The rearrangement joins TRBV21-1 to TRBJ2-7; TRBD1 is the table's D call and was not checked against the DNA. TRBV21-1 is labeled a pseudogene. This CDR3 region has 16 residues. The CDR3: CASSKGRTEGYYEQYF. The CDR3 nucleotides read TGTGCCAGCAGTAAAGGACGGACAGAGGGTTACTACGAGCAGTACTTC.